Following are 7 T cell receptor beta chains from one sample sequenced in a study of cytomegalovirus exposure and HLA in healthy donors. 13 Jbeta primers and 60 Vbeta primers were used for the PCR. Sequenced by immunoSEQ multiplex PCR; TCRdb stores in-frame clones only, minus some. The sample gives some 140,000 clones, roughly 80% of which show up once; around 1% is in the top ten. Material: PBMCs. The receptors were gathered from a young man in good health and CMV-seronegative.

This clone has a handful of counts. V gene TRBV30 combines with J gene TRBJ2-1; 10 bases map to TRBD1. The germline V gene has CDR1 GTSNPN and CDR2 SVGIG (reference sequence). The junction had 5 bases not matched to a gene; V was cut back by 5 bases and J by 4 bases. The CDR3 loop spans 14 amino acids. CDR3 loop: CAWETGGAYNEQFF. In nucleotides, the CDR3 is TGTGCCTGGGAGACAGGGGGCGCGTACAATGAGCAGTTCTTC.

This clone was observed a few times. The rearrangement uses TRBV2 and TRBJ2-7, with 7 positions matching TRBD1. Germline V gene sequence: CDR1 SNHLY, CDR2 FYNNEI. V dropped 3 bases and J dropped 5; count of bases not matched to a gene: 7. The CDR3 runs to 14 residues. CDR3 sequence reads: CASSDWGQSHEQYF. The CDR3 coding sequence is TGTGCCAGCAGTGACTGGGGACAGAGCCACGAGCAGTACTTC.

CDR3 protein: CASSDGTGGFVGEETQYF. As DNA, the CDR3 is TGTGCCAGCAGCGACGGGACAGGGGGCTTTGTAGGGGAAGAGACCCAGTACTTC. The V call is TRBV9, the J call TRBJ2-5, with 12 bases fitting TRBD1. Germline V gives CDR1 SGDLS, CDR2 YYNGEE. The CDR3 sequence is 18 residues long. V shed 3 bases and J 3 bases; nucleotides not matched to a gene: 12.

The chain has TRBV4-3 and TRBJ1-6; the D gene is possibly TRBD1 (6 bases). V lost 11 bases and J lost 5, with 28 bases in between. Per germline, CDR1 LGHNA and CDR2 YSLEER. The CDR3 runs 18 residues. The chain's CDR3 is CASRNLAYRDTDNSPLHF. DNA of the CDR3: TGCGCCTCCAGAAACCTAGCCTATCGGGACACAGATAATTCACCCCTCCACTTT.

Only one count was recorded for this clone. The rearrangement links TRBV5-4 to TRBJ1-6, with D unclear. V gave up 1 base and J gave up 8 bases, with 13 bases separating them. CDR1 is SGHNT, CDR2 YYREEE, per germline (reference sequence). The CDR3 runs 15 residues. CDR3 sequence reads: CASSLSLKLDSPLHF. CDR3 coding DNA: TGTGCCAGCAGCTTGTCTTTAAAATTAGATTCACCCCTCCACTTT. Full variable domain (rest looked up from reference TRBV5-4 and TRBJ1-6): ETGVTQSPTHLIKTRGQQVTLRCSSQSGHNTVSWYQQALGQGPQFIFQYYREEENGRGNFPPRFSGLQFPNYSSELNVNALELDDSALYLCASSLSLKLDSPLHFGNGTRLTVT.

CDR3 coding DNA: TGTGCCAGCAGCTTAGGGACAGGGATGTACAATGAGCAGTTCTTC. Its protein is CASSLGTGMYNEQFF. This chain joins TRBV7-2 and TRBJ2-1, with 8 positions matching TRBD1. This CDR3 region has 15 residues. In germline, CDR1 is SGHTA, CDR2 FQGNSA. V dropped 1 base and J dropped 4; count of bases not matched to a gene: 3.

The rearrangement joins TRBV7-2 to TRBJ2-3; D ambiguous. This CDR3 comprises 14 residues. V dropped 6 bases and J dropped 4 bases, with 14 bases sitting between them. Germline V CDR1 and CDR2: SGHTA, FQGNSA. CDR3: CASSFPNQADTQYF. CDR3 DNA sequence: TGTGCCAGCAGTTTTCCGAACCAGGCAGATACGCAGTATTTT. Using reference TRBV7-2 and TRBJ2-3 for the parts outside the CDR3, the full variable domain is GAGVSQSPSNKVTEKGKDVELRCDPISGHTALYWYRQSLGQGLEFLIYFQGNSAPDKSGLPSDRFSAERTGGSVSTLTIQRTQQEDSAVYLCASSFPNQADTQYFGPGTRLTVL.